These T cell receptor beta chains were read from a single sample in a study. Sequencing used immunoSEQ multiplex PCR; TCRdb keeps in-frame clones, though not all of them. Of roughly 68,000 clones in the sample, around 93% were seen once. Material for sequencing was PBMCs. Receptors originate from a man aged 35 to 55 with rheumatoid arthritis. Each CDR3 is given with its conserved first and last residue. A D gene is named only where the DNA matches it firmly. Size is omitted from some rows. Given values are once, few, many or a class for expanded clones.

d_gene: TRBD2; v_gene: TRBV7-2; j_gene: TRBJ2-1; abundance: -; CDR3aa: CASSLSAGGYNEQFF; CDR3nt: TGTGCCAGCAGCTTATCAGCGGGGGGCTACAATGAGCAGTTCTTC
d_gene: -; v_gene: TRBV9; j_gene: TRBJ1-6; abundance: few; CDR3aa: CASGPFGRPLHF; CDR3nt: TGTGCCAGCGGTCCTTTCGGGAGACCCCTCCACTTT
d_gene: -; v_gene: TRBV27; j_gene: TRBJ1-4; abundance: -; CDR3aa: CASSPKRDGRKEKLFF; CDR3nt: TGTGCCAGCAGTCCGAAGCGTGACGGACGTAAAGAAAAACTGTTTTTT
d_gene: TRBD1; v_gene: TRBV6-5; j_gene: TRBJ1-2; abundance: -; CDR3aa: CASRRPGTAYGYTF; CDR3nt: TGTGCCAGCAGACGGCCCGGGACAGCATATGGCTACACCTTC
d_gene: TRBD2; v_gene: TRBV10-2; j_gene: TRBJ2-7; abundance: once; CDR3aa: CASRATSGLSYEQYF; CDR3nt: TGCGCCAGCAGGGCGACTAGCGGGCTCTCCTACGAGCAGTACTTC
d_gene: -; v_gene: TRBV19; j_gene: TRBJ2-5; abundance: -; CDR3aa: CASSIVPRASGRETQYF; CDR3nt: TGTGCCAGTAGTATAGTTCCCCGGGCCTCAGGGAGAGAGACCCAGTACTTC
d_gene: -; v_gene: TRBV7-3; j_gene: TRBJ2-2; abundance: -; CDR3aa: CASSLGRGGIGELFF; CDR3nt: TGTGCCAGCAGCTTAGGGCGAGGAGGTATCGGGGAGCTGTTTTTT
d_gene: -; v_gene: TRBV6-2/TRBV6-3; j_gene: TRBJ2-1; abundance: -; CDR3aa: CASSSDRPGSNEQFF; CDR3nt: TGTGCCAGCAGCTCAGACAGGCCCGGGAGCAATGAGCAGTTCTTC
d_gene: TRBD1; v_gene: TRBV6-5; j_gene: TRBJ1-2; abundance: -; CDR3aa: CASSYQDRVGYGYTF; CDR3nt: TGTGCCAGCAGTTATCAAGACAGGGTCGGCTATGGCTACACCTTC
d_gene: -; v_gene: TRBV4-2; j_gene: TRBJ1-2; abundance: -; CDR3aa: CASSQGPDNYGYTF; CDR3nt: TGTGCCAGCAGCCAAGGCCCGGATAACTATGGCTACACCTTC
d_gene: -; v_gene: TRBV18; j_gene: TRBJ2-7; abundance: -; CDR3aa: CASSPDRVEYEQYF; CDR3nt: TGTGCCAGCTCTCCGGACCGCGTGGAGTACGAGCAGTACTTC
d_gene: -; v_gene: TRBV7-9; j_gene: TRBJ2-6; abundance: -; CDR3aa: CASSPRWGSGANVLTF; CDR3nt: TGTGCCAGCAGCCCCCGATGGGGCTCTGGGGCCAACGTCCTGACTTTC
d_gene: -; v_gene: TRBV23-1; j_gene: TRBJ1-5; abundance: once; CDR3aa: CASSIGPNQPQHF; CDR3nt: TGCGCCAGCAGTATAGGGCCCAATCAGCCCCAGCATTTT
d_gene: TRBD1; v_gene: TRBV5-1; j_gene: TRBJ2-7; abundance: -; CDR3aa: CASSENRGRRRNEQYF; CDR3nt: TGCGCCAGCAGCGAGAACAGGGGGCGCAGAAGAAACGAGCAGTACTTC
d_gene: TRBD1; v_gene: TRBV19; j_gene: TRBJ1-2; abundance: -; CDR3aa: CASRRTGADYGYTF; CDR3nt: TGTGCCAGTAGGAGGACAGGGGCGGACTATGGCTACACCTTC
d_gene: -; v_gene: TRBV28; j_gene: TRBJ2-7; abundance: -; CDR3aa: CASSQSFSEQYF; CDR3nt: TGTGCCAGCAGTCAATCATTCAGTGAGCAGTACTTC
d_gene: TRBD2; v_gene: TRBV6-5; j_gene: TRBJ2-3; abundance: -; CDR3aa: CASRERGASDTQYF; CDR3nt: TGTGCCAGCAGAGAGCGGGGGGCATCAGATACGCAGTATTTT